Following are 17 T cell receptor beta chains from one sample sequenced in a study of Graves' ophthalmopathy and Graves' hyperthyroidism. For repertoire sequencing, the TCR beta CDR3 regions were amplified from RNA transcripts. HTBI primers were employed in first-round RT-PCR, then a second-round multiplex PCR followed. Each CDR3 protein gets one entry after TCRdb re-called the multiplex PCR reads with MiXCR. The sample has some 410,000 distinct CDR3 sequences, under 25% seen once. Sequenced material: peripheral blood. The receptor source for this set is a woman under 30 with stable Graves' hyperthyroidism.

As concerns this clonotype: This CDR3 is missing its conserved last phenylalanine or tryptophan, likely due to a read error. V gene TRBV6-1 combines with J gene TRBJ1-2; D might be TRBD1 (6 bases). V dropped 6 bases and J dropped 8 bases, with 10 bases sitting between them. The germline gives CDR1 MNHNS, CDR2 SASEGT. The CDR3 has 11 amino acids. As DNA, the CDR3 is TGTGCCAGCAGCACAGGGTTAGGCTACACCTAC. As protein: CASSTGLGYTY.

The sample holds many counts of this clonotype. The genes are TRBV6-5 and TRBJ2-7; possible D gene TRBD1, 6 bases. Germline V lookup: CDR1 MNHEY, CDR2 SVGAGI. The V end lost 6 bases, the J end lost 2 bases, and 11 bases lay between the germline ends. CDR3 size: 13 residues. The CDR3: CASSAGEAYEQYF. In DNA, the CDR3 is TGTGCCAGCAGCGCAGGGGAAGCCTACGAGCAGTACTTC.

The sample holds many counts of this clonotype. V is TRBV20-1 and J is TRBJ2-7, with 11 bases that match TRBD2. Germline CDR1 is DFQATT and CDR2 is SNEGSKA (reference sequence). The V gene end was trimmed by 0 bases and the J gene end by 3 bases; junction bases not matched to a gene: 10. CDR3 length equals 17 residues. The DNA of the CDR3 is TGCAGTGCTAGAGACTCGGTGACTAGCGGGATATACTACGAGCAGTACTTC. It translates to CSARDSVTSGIYYEQYF.

In its sample, this clonotype was seen a few times. The chain combines TRBV12-3 or TRBV12-4 with TRBJ1-5; D is ambiguous. With 5 bases removed from V and 4 bases from J, the gap between germline ends came to 9 bases. This CDR3 is 13 amino acids long. CDR3 DNA: TGTGCCAGCAGTGAGATGGGAAATCAGCCCCAGCATTTT. It specifies CASSEMGNQPQHF.

This clonotype was seen many times. The chain combines TRBV24-1 with TRBJ1-2, with D uncertain. From germline, CDR1 is KGHDR and CDR2 SFDVKD. With 0 bases removed from V and 0 bases from J, the gap between germline ends came to 10 bases. CDR3 length equals 16 residues. The CDR3 DNA reads TGTGCCACCAGTGATTTGCGGCCTTACTCTAACTATGGCTACACCTTC. Translating it yields CATSDLRPYSNYGYTF.

At least ten counts were recorded for this clonotype. The genes are TRBV6-2 or TRBV6-3 and TRBJ2-4; D is undetermined. V lost 10 bases to trimming and J lost 0 bases, with 10 bases between them. The CDR3 has 13 amino acids. Germline loops: CDR1 MNHEY, CDR2 SVGEGT. The CDR3 sequence is CAIKTVAKNIQYF. CDR3 sequence (DNA): TGTGCCATCAAGACGGTAGCCAAAAACATTCAGTACTTC.

This clonotype was counted at least ten times. The V and J genes are TRBV28 and TRBJ2-6, with unresolved D. The V and J ends lost 10 bases and 2 bases respectively, with 9 bases between them. There are 13 residues in the CDR3. Germline-derived CDR1 and CDR2 are MDHEN and SYDVKM. CDR3 sequence: CATRFPGANVLTF. The CDR3, as DNA: TGTGCCACTAGATTTCCTGGGGCCAACGTCCTGACTTTC.

A few counts support this clonotype. The chain uses TRBV12-5 and TRBJ2-7; D remains ambiguous. Germline V gene sequence: CDR1 LGHNT, CDR2 FRNRAP. V was cut by 1 base and J by 5 bases, with 9 bases left in between. The CDR3 covers 13 residues. The CDR3, as DNA: TGTGCTAGTGGTTTGGGAAGGCACGACGAGCAGTACTTC. As protein: CASGLGRHDEQYF.

This clonotype was seen at least ten times. The rearrangement uses TRBV5-1 and TRBJ2-7; tentatively, D is TRBD1 (6 bases). Per the germline V gene, CDR1 is SGHRS and CDR2 is YFSETQ. V gave up 4 bases and J gave up 2 bases, with 16 bases separating them. The CDR3 is 15 residues long. For the CDR3, the DNA is TGCGCCAGCAGCCTCGGGACACCTCCTACCTACGAGCAGTACTTC. Amino acid sequence: CASSLGTPPTYEQYF.

This clonotype came up many times. The CDR3 here is CASKGVAAGYTF. The DNA of the CDR3 is TGTGCCAGCAAAGGGGTTGCGGCCGGCTACACCTTC. V usage is TRBV6-1 and J usage is TRBJ1-2; TRBD1 might be the D (5 bases). Germline CDR1 is MNHNS and CDR2 is SASEGT. The CDR3 length is 12 residues. Trimming removed 7 bases at V and 8 bases at J, with 14 bases between.

There are many counts of this clonotype. V gene TRBV6-6 combines with J gene TRBJ2-5; 10 bases match TRBD2. With 10 bases clipped from V and 2 bases from J, the junction kept 16 bases outside the gene matches. CDR1 and CDR2 from the germline V gene are MNHNY and SVGAGI (reference sequence). CDR3 length: 17 amino acids. This chain's CDR3 is CANYLAGAVWGQETQYF. CDR3 in DNA: TGTGCCAACTATCTAGCGGGAGCTGTATGGGGTCAAGAGACCCAGTACTTC.

This clonotype was found many times. The genes are TRBV4-1 and TRBJ2-5; 9 bases fit TRBD1. This CDR3 spans 15 amino acids. J was trimmed by 2 bases and V by 4 bases; bases with no gene match: 5. The germline V gene encodes CDR1 MGHRA and CDR2 YSYEKL. The chain's CDR3 is CASSRIGTGQETQYF. The CDR3 DNA reads as TGCGCCAGCAGCCGAATAGGGACAGGGCAAGAGACCCAGTACTTC.

This clonotype was found a few times. The chain's CDR3 is CASSHGTGDWRELFF. DNA of the CDR3: TGTGCCAGCAGCCATGGGACAGGGGATTGGAGGGAGCTGTTTTTT. The rearrangement uses TRBV7-9 and TRBJ2-2, with TRBD1 identical over 10 bases. V lost 5 bases to trimming and J lost 9 bases; unmatched junction nucleotides: 9. Germline V lookup: CDR1 SEHNR, CDR2 FQNEAQ (reference sequence). The CDR3 runs to 15 residues.

The table lists this clonotype with many counts. One junction end disagrees with the germline gene, perhaps due to a read error. The chain couples TRBV12-3 or TRBV12-4 to TRBJ2-4, with D possibly being TRBD1 or TRBD2 (5 bases each). CDR3 length equals 17 residues. The CDR3 here is CASSLGYGGLAKNIKYF. As DNA, the CDR3 is TGTGCCAGCAGTTTAGGGTATGGGGGTTTAGCCAAAAACATTAAGTACTTC.

This sequence joins TRBV6-1 and TRBJ1-2; D uncertain. V dropped 7 bases and J dropped 4 bases, with 16 bases sitting between them. This CDR3 region has 14 residues. Germline-derived CDR1 and CDR2 are MNHNS and SASEGT. This CDR3 is CASNGRDHLYGYTF. The CDR3, as DNA: TGTGCCAGCAATGGCCGGGATCACCTCTATGGCTACACCTTC.

This clonotype was recorded many times. The chain couples TRBV5-1 to TRBJ1-1, with TRBD1 matching 7 bases. CDR3 size: 15 residues. Germline values: CDR1 SGHRS, CDR2 YFSETQ. Germline trimming cut 1 base from V and 1 base from J; bases unmatched to any gene: 4. The DNA of the CDR3 is TGCGCCAGCAGCTTGACCGACAGGGAGAACACTGAAGCTTTCTTT. Protein sequence: CASSLTDRENTEAFF.

This clonotype was counted a few times. The chain joins TRBV2 to TRBJ2-5; D may be TRBD1 (5 bases). The CDR3 runs to 13 residues. V lost 4 bases to trimming and J lost 5 bases, with 11 bases between them. The germline gives CDR1 SNHLY, CDR2 FYNNEI. CDR3 coding DNA: TGTGCCAGCAGTGGCAGGGAACAGGAGACCCAGTACTTC. Amino acids: CASSGREQETQYF.